This T cell receptor (beta chain) was retrieved from a study of cytomegalovirus exposure and HLA in healthy donors (dated by TCRdb to 2015 to 2018). For the wider study: An earlier analysis of some 500 of the donors reported roughly 300 Gb of sequence data and some 120 million unique TCR beta sequences from 150 million to 200 million T cells. Roughly 300 gigabases of sequencing data and around 87 million unique TCR sequences were included in an early release covering about 620 HLA-typed donors. Of the roughly 400 genotyped donors, 81% fell in the genetic ancestry cluster associated with self-reported Caucasian donors. The study aimed to test whether cataloging public T cell receptors could reveal signatures of past pathogen exposure. The study used immunosequencing to profile the T cell repertoires of more than 650 subjects and linked those repertoires to cytomegalovirus serostatus. Along with the roughly 670-subject first cohort, a separate validation cohort of about 110 different subjects was used. The study combined high-throughput TCR immunosequencing, statistical association of individual TCRs with disease status, and machine learning to predict cytomegalovirus infection status. A later analysis re-examined previously published TCR beta repertoires from roughly 650 donors and added high-resolution HLA genotyping to investigate patterns of TCR occurrence. The later analysis used no new phenotypic data to find candidate immune exposures, relying instead on TCR beta sequences and their occurrence across donors. In an earlier analysis of roughly 600 of the donors, high-throughput TCR beta sequencing was used to judge whether each TCR beta V gene segment behaved as functional or pseudogenic. Donor age, sex, ethnicity and CMV serostatus were collected together with the repertoire data. A later genetic analysis used genome-wide SNP genotypes for about 60% of the roughly 700 donors, treating that subset as a discovery cohort. Every repertoire in the discovery cohort had been generated on one and the same sequencing platform. HLA typing included class I and class II loci at four-digit resolution. Typing coverage varied by locus: roughly 629-640 donors for A, B, C, DRB1 and DQB1; approximately 500 for DQA1; more than 600 for DPA1; 450 to 480 for DPB1. Roughly five DR-DQ haplotypes were handled as single units for association and clustering because linkage in the cohort was strong. Across around 400 genotyped donors of the cohort, an average of approximately 200,000 unique TCR beta nucleotide sequences per donor were sequenced, and roughly 20% of those sequences were non-productive.

V is cut by 7 bases and J by 0 bases, and the space between the germline ends is 7 bases. There are 14 amino acids in the CDR3, from cysteine to phenylalanine inclusive. CDR3 DNA only is kept here, 42 bases in frame from base 1. CDR1 and CDR2, per the germline V gene, are MNHEY and SVGAGI. The library was made by the immunoSEQ multiplex PCR assay. For the multiplex PCR, a mixture combining 60 forward primers for TCR Vbeta segments and 13 reverse primers for TCR Jbeta segments was used. The CDR3 region of rearranged TCR beta genes was amplified from genomic DNA with a multiplex PCR assay. The amplified TCR beta libraries were sequenced on the Illumina HiSeq System as 87-base-pair reads. In the source study's methods: In a later analysis, tens of millions of unique TCR beta chains were counted across the 650 to 750 repertoires, and roughly 10 million of these chains were shared by at least two donors. A nearest-neighbor algorithm error-corrected the raw reads and collapsed the reads into unique sequences, merging closely related sequences to remove PCR and sequencing errors. Alignment of CDR3 sequences to IMGT reference sequences was used to assign V, D and J gene segments. For a sequence to be retained, a match of at least six nucleotides to both a V gene segment and a J gene segment was required. Rearrangements were called productive when the CDR3 lacked stop codons and stayed in frame with V and J; all others were non-productive. CDR3 was defined by IMGT convention, running from the second conserved V-encoded cysteine to the conserved J-encoded phenylalanine. Sequences without an unambiguous match to a single V gene segment were excluded from the earlier analysis of 500 to 700 of the donors. An earlier analysis of a few hundred of the donors classified V segments as functional when productive rearrangements were above 56.7% and as segregating when the standard deviation between donors was above 5%. To diagnose cytomegalovirus status from the catalog of TCR beta chain sequences, a statistical classification framework was built. In a later analysis, TCR nucleotide sequences were compared against IMGT/GENE-DB human TR gene sequences so that V and J genes could be assigned. In a later analysis, CDR3 sequences and most-parsimonious VDJ recombination scenarios were assigned using the TCRdist pipeline. A later analysis defined each TCR beta chain by its CDR3 amino acid sequence plus V-gene family, and excluded reads lacking a unique V-gene family. A later analysis removed 592 highly shared, low-generation-probability nucleotide sequences to deal with suspected cross-contamination and a sequencing artifact. A later analysis calculated a clonal expansion index for each public chain from normalized within-repertoire ranks of inferred template counts. A later analysis computed generation probabilities with a VDJ recombination model fitted to out-of-frame rearrangements, and checked the results against IGoR. A later analysis scored TCR-TCR, TCR-HLA and TCR-CMV co-occurrence with hypergeometric tests, applying a repertoire-size bias correction to TCR pairs. False discovery rates were estimated in a later analysis by permuting HLA or CMV assignments 20 times. A later analysis grouped co-occurring TCRs with DBSCAN, adding TCRdist sequence similarity when clustering within HLA-allele-positive subsets. Repertoires with fewer than 30,000 or more than 120,000 public chains were left out of co-occurrence clustering, as were five repertoires with anomalous nucleotide sharing. TCRdb's version of the immuneACCESS table is confined to in-frame rearrangements and falls short of the full clone set. An unresolved V gene accounts for under half of the shortfall where checked; the remainder is of unknown origin. V, J and clone size are taken as reported in that table, and D and trimming were inferred from the DNA itself. The sample includes tens of thousands of clones, with about 76% observed a single time. The top ten hold 9% to 13% of the sample.

In this sample, this clone turned up a few times. Its antigen specificity is not known. It has no much larger one-base neighbor in the sample; base qualities were not kept. The cohort comprised fewer than 750 healthy bone marrow donors. At the time of sampling, all cohort members were nominally healthy, though unrecorded immune exposures were likely present. The donor was CMV seropositive and was included in the group of 270 or so seropositive cohort members. Every donor gave a peripheral blood sample, and the peripheral blood mononuclear cells from that sample were used for TCR beta sequencing. Genomic DNA was extracted from the blood cell samples with the Qiagen DNeasy Blood Extraction Kit. The research as a whole found: Because the 87-base-pair reads could not distinguish some IMGT-functional V segments, including TRBV6-2 and TRBV6-3, those segments were excluded. A later genetic analysis reported fewer N-insertions in productive TCRs among donors in an Asian-associated ancestry cluster than the roughly 640-donor mean. Compared with equally common non-associated chains, HLA-associated TCR beta chains in a later analysis were more clonally expanded and had lower generation probabilities. At a false discovery rate of 0.05, a later analysis linked some 17,000 TCR beta sequences to specific HLA alleles. A few of the identified cytomegalovirus-associated TCR beta chains were confirmed in vitro to be specific for cytomegalovirus antigens. Assigning TCR associations to individual alleles was difficult when HLA alleles, especially DR and DQ, strongly co-occurred. Across donors, most TCR sequences were observed very rarely, whereas some public TCRs were present in many individuals. In a later analysis, several top co-occurrence clusters were reported to appear linked to parvovirus B19, influenza, CMV and Epstein-Barr virus. According to a later analysis, most CMV-associated TCR beta chains appeared to be HLA-restricted, and the HLA associations seemed to be driven largely by CMV exposure. A later analysis found that TCR association rates varied across HLA loci, with DRB1 alleles showing the most associated TCRs and HLA-C alleles the fewest. The study gave a list of 150 to 200 TCR beta chains associated with cytomegalovirus. The earlier analysis of 587 of the donors excluded fewer than 20 rarely observed V segments, including chromosome 9 orphons, because counts were too low. The only immune exposure information available for the cohort was CMV serostatus. A further reported finding was that TCR beta sequences accurately predicted the HLA-A and HLA-B alleles for most subjects in the first cohort. A group of highly shared sequence variants was considered likely to be a technical artifact of the sequencing pipeline. The presence/absence analyses assumed that sequencing depth was roughly uniform across donors, and that assumption may not be true. In a later genetic analysis, a missense DCLRE1C variant was associated with V-gene and J-gene trimming of TCR beta chains, and the association was replicated in an independent cohort. Cytomegalovirus status was reported to be diagnosed by the classifier with high specificity and sensitivity in both the original and validation cohorts. This cohort had only TCR beta chains sequenced, and the lack of alpha or paired-chain data limited which features could be detected. Correlated functional status among segregating V segments might reflect linkage disequilibrium, but an unknown experimental factor could not be ruled out. According to the authors, the approach could potentially be generalized to other disease states and immunological phenotypes. Because HLA typing was missing for some donors at each locus, association tests included only the typed subset. In an earlier analysis of about 540 of the donors, most TCR beta V segments were observed in productive rearrangements about 87% or about 30% of the time, broadly matching IMGT annotations.

This clonotype was obtained from a male donor in good health and CMV-seropositive. The specimen sequenced was PBMCs. This sequence uses TRBV6-5 and TRBJ2-6; no confident D gene assignment can be made. CDR3 sequence: CASTSNSGANVLTF. In nucleotide form, the sequence is TGTGCCAGCACCAGTAACTCTGGGGCCAACGTCCTGACTTTC.